The rows below give T cell receptor beta chains drawn from one sample of a study of breast tumors, draining lymph nodes, adjacent tissues. Via MiXCR, TCRdb re-called the multiplex PCR reads, giving one row per CDR3 protein. Found here are roughly 260,000 distinct CDR3 sequences, roughly 30% of them singletons; the top ten hold more than 0.85%. The sample was axillary lymph node tissue. The receptors originated from a female donor with breast cancer. Some clones in this sample may be carry-over from other donors' samples. CDR3s include the opening cysteine and the closing phenylalanine or tryptophan. D genes are given only for firm matches. Expanded clones get a size class; other rows say once, few or many, or leave the size out.

j_call | v_call | clone_size | d_call | cdr3_aa | cdr3_nt
TRBJ2-1 | TRBV24-1 | many | TRBD2 | CATSNAGTSPNEQFF | TGTGCCACCAGTAATGCCGGGACTAGCCCCAATGAGCAGTTCTTC
TRBJ1-2 | TRBV20-1 | many | TRBD1 | CSARDPGQARVYGYTF | TGCAGTGCTAGAGACCCAGGACAGGCTCGTGTCTATGGCTACACCTTC
TRBJ2-2 | TRBV7-2 | many | TRBD1 | CASSPSTGSAGELFF | TGTGCCAGCAGCCCCTCGACAGGGTCGGCCGGGGAGCTGTTTTTT
TRBJ1-4 | TRBV7-2 | many | NA | CASSLRAQAGVLFF | TGTGCCAGCAGCTTAAGGGCGCAAGCCGGGGTGCTGTTTTTT
TRBJ1-5 | TRBV6-5 | NA | NA | CASSHLPDSNQPQHF | TGTGCCAGCAGTCACCTTCCAGATAGCAATCAGCCCCAGCATTTT
TRBJ2-3 | TRBV2 | many | TRBD2 | CASSGLAGVGTQYF | TGTGCCAGCAGTGGGCTAGCGGGAGTTGGGACGCAGTATTTT
TRBJ2-7 | TRBV15 | many | NA | CATSRDWGSYEQYF | TGTGCCACCAGCAGAGATTGGGGGTCCTACGAGCAGTACTTC
TRBJ2-2 | TRBV9 | many | NA | CASSSRGIQGTGELFF | TGTGCCAGCAGCTCGCGGGGGATACAGGGTACGGGGGAGCTGTTTTTT
TRBJ1-5 | TRBV27 | NA | NA | CASSSPSGNQPQHF | TGTGCCAGCAGTTCCCCTTCGGGGAATCAGCCCCAGCATTTT
TRBJ2-3 | TRBV5-1 | many | NA | CASSPNRGAGTDTQYF | TGCGCCAGCAGCCCGAATAGGGGGGCGGGCACAGATACGCAGTATTTT
TRBJ2-2 | TRBV12-3/TRBV12-4 | many | TRBD2 | CASSLPSGIGTGELFF | TGTGCCAGCAGTTTACCGAGCGGGATTGGCACCGGGGAGCTGTTTTTT
TRBJ2-1 | TRBV7-8 | many | TRBD2 | CASSFRAGTSGNNEQFF | TGTGCCAGCAGCTTCCGAGCCGGGACTAGCGGCAACAATGAGCAGTTCTTC
TRBJ2-5 | TRBV20-1 | NA | NA | CSARGGFETQYF | TGCAGTGCTAGAGGGGGGTTCGAGACCCAGTACTTC
TRBJ2-5 | TRBV2 | NA | TRBD1 | CASSPQGAQETQYF | TGTGCCAGCAGTCCACAGGGGGCCCAAGAGACCCAGTACTTC
TRBJ1-4 | TRBV15 | NA | NA | CATSRGRTSNEELLF | TGTGCCACCAGCCGGGGACGGACCTCTAATGAAGAACTGCTTTTT
TRBJ2-6 | TRBV5-1 | many | NA | CASSTPTGSSGANVLTF | TGCGCCAGCAGCACTCCGACAGGTTCCTCTGGGGCCAACGTCCTGACTTTC
TRBJ1-6 | TRBV30 | many | NA | CASWTAASSPLHF | TGTGCCTCATGGACTGCCGCAAGTTCACCCCTCCACTTT
TRBJ1-3 | TRBV6-5 | many | NA | CASRRSGGTGNTIYF | TGTGCCAGCAGGAGGTCGGGGGGTACTGGAAACACCATATATTTT
TRBJ1-2 | TRBV29-1 | NA | TRBD1 | CSVARTGNGYTF | TGCAGCGTGGCCAGGACAGGGAATGGCTACACCTTC
TRBJ2-5 | TRBV9 | NA | TRBD1 | CASSAFGTGAETQYF | TGTGCCAGCAGCGCATTCGGGACAGGGGCAGAGACCCAGTACTTC
TRBJ2-1 | TRBV29-1 | NA | TRBD2 | CSASSDSGGKHNEQFF | TGCAGCGCCAGCAGCGATAGCGGGGGGAAGCACAATGAGCAGTTCTTC
TRBJ2-7 | TRBV24-1 | many | NA | CATSDPRGGGYEQYF | TGTGCCACCAGTGACCCCCGTGGAGGGGGCTACGAGCAGTACTTC
TRBJ2-7 | TRBV5-8 | many | NA | CASSWPTAEQYF | TGTGCCAGCAGCTGGCCAACAGCCGAGCAGTACTTC
TRBJ2-1 | TRBV7-2 | many | NA | CASSLPRQTYNEQFF | TGTGCCAGCAGCTTACCTCGACAGACATACAATGAGCAGTTCTTC
TRBJ2-5 | TRBV29-1 | NA | TRBD2 | CSVDGTSGSQETQYF | TGCAGCGTTGATGGGACTAGCGGGAGCCAAGAGACCCAGTACTTC
TRBJ1-2 | TRBV3-1 | few | TRBD1 | CASSQRDRDINGYTF | TGTGCCAGCAGCCAACGGGACAGGGATATCAATGGCTACACCTTC
TRBJ1-4 | TRBV25-1 | many | NA | CASSSQGGTNEKLFF | TGTGCCAGCAGTTCCCAGGGTGGGACTAATGAAAAACTGTTTTTT
TRBJ2-7 | TRBV12-3/TRBV12-4 | NA | NA | CAGSLGTGLYEQYF | TGTGCCGGCAGTTTAGGCACAGGGCTATACGAGCAGTACTTC
TRBJ1-2 | TRBV18 | few | NA | CASSPTPRLDYGYTF | TGTGCCAGCTCACCAACGCCGAGGCTGGACTATGGCTACACCTTC
TRBJ1-2 | TRBV7-9 | once | TRBD1 | CASSLGTGTGYTF | TGTGCCAGCAGCTTAGGGACAGGGACTGGCTACACCTTC
TRBJ2-3 | TRBV11-2 | NA | NA | CASSQEGTTTDTQYF | TGTGCCAGCAGCCAAGAGGGAACTACCACAGATACGCAGTATTTT
TRBJ1-4 | TRBV12-3/TRBV12-4 | many | NA | CARHPGTDNEKLFF | TGTGCCAGACACCCGGGTACAGACAATGAAAAACTGTTTTTT
TRBJ1-2 | TRBV29-1 | many | NA | CSVGPWGANNYGYTF | TGCAGCGTTGGGCCGTGGGGGGCTAATAACTATGGCTACACCTTC
TRBJ2-5 | TRBV6-1 | NA | NA | CASRGRDQETQYF | TGTGCCAGCAGGGGCCGTGACCAAGAGACCCAGTACTTC
TRBJ1-4 | TRBV10-1 | many | NA | CASSEFIGENEKLFF | TGCGCCAGCAGTGAGTTCATAGGGGAAAATGAAAAACTGTTTTTT
TRBJ1-2 | TRBV7-3 | few | TRBD1 | CASSLRWDRGRGTYGYTF | TGTGCCAGCAGCCTAAGATGGGACAGGGGTAGGGGGACCTATGGCTACACCTTC
TRBJ2-1 | TRBV4-2 | many | TRBD2 | CASSQSASGGYNEQFF | TGTGCCAGCAGCCAGTCAGCTAGCGGGGGGTACAATGAGCAGTTCTTC
TRBJ2-2 | TRBV9 | many | TRBD1 | CASSVAGGGPGELFF | TGTGCCAGCAGCGTTGCAGGGGGCGGACCCGGGGAGCTGTTTTTT
TRBJ2-3 | TRBV7-9 | many | NA | CASSLAIGIRTDTQYF | TGTGCCAGCAGCTTAGCCATCGGCATACGCACAGATACGCAGTATTTT
TRBJ1-3 | TRBV2 | medium-sized | TRBD1 | CASSQTGGRRFESGNTIYF | TGTGCCAGCAGTCAGACAGGGGGCAGGAGGTTCGAGTCTGGAAACACCATATATTTT
TRBJ2-7 | TRBV6-2/TRBV6-3 | few | TRBD2 | CASSRTSATYEQYF | TGTGCCAGCAGCCGGACTAGCGCTACCTACGAGCAGTACTTC